This TCR beta chain came from a study of breast tumors, draining lymph nodes, adjacent tissues. Study-wide findings and caveats: Compared with basal-like, luminal-like tumors shared significantly more repertoire with nontumor tissue. Tumors had less TCR diversity than lymph nodes, more than nontumor tissue.

This clonotype came up many times. The antigen is unknown. Samples came from axillary lymph nodes draining the breast cancer. Via MiXCR, TCRdb re-called the multiplex PCR reads, giving one row per CDR3 protein. The data show approximately 210,000 distinct CDR3 sequences, about 30% seen once. The clonotype comes from a female donor with breast cancer. Some clones in this sample may be carry-over from other donors' samples. The sequencing input was axillary lymph node tissue.

The DNA for the CDR3 is TGTGCCAGCTCGCCTGTGACAGGGCCAGATACGCAGTATTTT. Translation gives CASSPVTGPDTQYF. The rearrangement joins TRBV18 to TRBJ2-3; 7 bases are shared with TRBD1. This CDR3 has 14 amino acids. The germline CDR1 and CDR2 sequences are KGHSH and LQKENI. The junction had 7 bases not matched to a gene; V was cut back by 6 bases and J by 4 bases.